The 17 T cell receptor beta chains listed next were all sequenced from one sample in a study of cytomegalovirus exposure and HLA in healthy donors. In the PCR, 60 Vbeta and 13 Jbeta primers were used. TCRdb's copy holds only in-frame clones and misses some; the assay was immunoSEQ multiplex PCR. The table lists 110,000 to 150,000 clones, approximately 78% of them singletons. Specimen: PBMCs. These receptors were collected from a woman aged 18-29 years in good health and CMV-seropositive.

This rearrangement joins TRBV5-6 to TRBJ2-7; D is uncertain. CDR3 length: 14 amino acids. Germline loops: CDR1 SGHDT, CDR2 YYEEEE. Trimming took off 2 bases at V and 2 bases at J, with 11 bases between the two ends. In DNA form, the CDR3 reads TGTGCCAGCAGCTTTGAGACGGAGCCCTACGAGCAGTACTTC. This gives the protein CASSFETEPYEQYF.

CDR3 nucleotide sequence: TGCAGCGTCGGAAGCGGGGGAGTATCCGGGGAGCTGTTTTTT. It codes for CSVGSGGVSGELFF. The chain is built from TRBV29-1 and TRBJ2-2, with TRBD2 matching 8 bases. The CDR3 runs to 14 residues. V gave up 6 bases and J gave up 6 bases; unmatched junction bases: 9. In germline, CDR1 is SQVTM, CDR2 ANQGSEA.

This rearrangement joins TRBV6-1 to TRBJ2-7, with 9 bases matching TRBD2. J gave up 0 bases and V 4 bases, and 7 bases lay outside the gene matches. In germline, CDR1 is MNHNS, CDR2 SASEGT. The CDR3 spans 16 residues. CDR3 in amino acids: CASSGVAGAPSYEQYF. The CDR3 region has the DNA TGTGCCAGCAGTGGAGTAGCGGGGGCTCCCTCCTACGAGCAGTACTTC.

The chain uses TRBV19 and TRBJ1-5, with 8 bases identical to TRBD1. This CDR3 has 17 residues. Losses at the gene ends were 6 bases for V and 0 bases for J; bases not matched to a gene: 10. The germline gives CDR1 LNHDA, CDR2 SQIVND (reference sequence). The CDR3 spells CASRGQGARYSNQPQHF. In DNA, the CDR3 is TGTGCCAGTAGGGGGCAGGGGGCGCGTTATAGCAATCAGCCCCAGCATTTT.

The chain carries TRBV5-1 and TRBJ1-4; no firm D call. The V gene lost 4 bases and the J gene lost 8 bases, with 18 bases spanning the gap. The CDR3 contains 15 residues. CDR1 is SGHRS and CDR2 is YFSETQ in the germline V gene. CDR3 amino acids: CASSEEGGFGEKLFF. CDR3 bases: TGCGCCAGCAGCGAGGAGGGAGGGTTCGGGGAAAAACTGTTTTTT.

This chain links TRBV4-3 with TRBJ1-2, with D possibly matching TRBD1 (5 bases). The CDR3 contains 14 residues. The germline V gene encodes CDR1 LGHNA and CDR2 YSLEER. Trimming cost V 1 base and J 6 bases, with 12 bases left between them. The CDR3 coding sequence is TGCGCCAGCAGCCAAGCCAGGGTCCAGGATGGCTACACCTTC. Protein: CASSQARVQDGYTF.

The genes are TRBV10-1 and TRBJ1-1; the match to TRBD1 covers 8 bases. This CDR3 comprises 18 residues. V was clipped by 6 bases and J by 1 base; unmatched bases: 16. Germline assignment: CDR1 WNHNN and CDR2 SYGVQD (reference sequence). The CDR3: CASRHIGPTGVGNTEAFF. The CDR3 coding sequence is TGCGCCAGCAGGCATATAGGCCCGACAGGGGTCGGGAACACTGAAGCTTTCTTT.

CDR3: CASSYTGGSIYEQYF. The CDR3 DNA reads TGTGCCAGCAGTTATACGGGGGGCTCTATCTACGAGCAGTACTTC. This rearrangement joins TRBV6-5 to TRBJ2-7; tentatively, D is TRBD2 (7 bases). The CDR3 consists of 15 residues. V was clipped by 3 bases and J by 3 bases, with 15 bases between them. Germline CDR1 reads MNHEY; CDR2 reads SVGAGI.

This chain joins TRBV18 and TRBJ1-1; 9 positions agree with TRBD1. The CDR3 loop spans 22 amino acids. V lost 5 bases to trimming and J lost 0 bases; unmatched junction nucleotides: 25. Per germline, CDR1 KGHSH and CDR2 LQKENI. The CDR3 loop reads CASSSIRAGTGIPLKLNTEAFF. The CDR3 DNA sequence: TGTGCCAGCTCATCCATACGAGCCGGGACAGGGATACCCCTGAAGTTGAACACTGAAGCTTTCTTT.

This chain links TRBV7-8 with TRBJ2-1; D gene uncertain. This CDR3 has 12 residues. The germline gives CDR1 SGHVS, CDR2 FQNEAQ. Trimming pared 5 bases from V and 6 bases from J, leaving 8 bases between. CDR3 loop: CASSHTRNEQFF. CDR3 bases: TGTGCCAGCAGCCATACACGCAATGAGCAGTTCTTC.

This rearrangement joins TRBV9 to TRBJ2-2; 8 positions match TRBD2. CDR1 SGDLS and CDR2 YYNGEE come from the germline V gene. The CDR3 has 17 residues. V was pared by 1 base and J by 4 bases, with 9 bases of the junction left unmatched. The CDR3 bases are TGTGCCAGCAGCGTACCGAGTTCCGGGGGGGCCACCGGGGAGCTGTTTTTT. As protein: CASSVPSSGGATGELFF. Based on the CDR3 plus reference TRBV9 and TRBJ2-2, the full variable domain is DSGVTQTPKHLITATGQRVTLRCSPRSGDLSVYWYQQSLDQGLQFLIQYYNGEERAKGNILERFSAQQFPDLHSELNLSSLELGDSALYFCASSVPSSGGATGELFFGEGSRLTVL.

This chain connects TRBV29-1 to TRBJ1-2, with D possibly matching TRBD1 (5 bases). The CDR3 contains 14 residues. Germline V gene sequence: CDR1 SQVTM, CDR2 ANQGSEA. With 5 bases removed from V and 3 bases from J, the gap between germline ends came to 16 bases. The CDR3 nucleotides are TGCAGCGTTTTCGACGCGGGGCGGGACTATGGCTACACCTTC. Protein sequence: CSVFDAGRDYGYTF. Drawing the rest from reference TRBV29-1 and TRBJ1-2, the complete variable domain is SAVISQKPSRDICQRGTSLTIQCQVDSQVTMMFWYRQQPGQSLTLIATANQGSEATYESGFVIDKFPISRPNLTFSTLTVSNMSPEDSSIYLCSVFDAGRDYGYTFGSGTRLTVV.

The CDR3 is CASSQVREKAFF. The CDR3 DNA follows: TGCGCCAGCAGCCAAGTGAGAGAGAAAGCTTTCTTT. This chain links TRBV4-1 with TRBJ1-1; no firm D call. Germline CDR1 is MGHRA and CDR2 is YSYEKL. V lost 1 base, J lost 9 bases, and 9 bases lay in between. The CDR3 length is 12 residues.

V is TRBV27 and J is TRBJ2-1; TRBD1 might be the D (5 bases). CDR1 is MNHEY, CDR2 SMNVEV, per germline (reference sequence). The CDR3 covers 15 residues. The ends were cut back, 6 bases at V and 3 bases at J, with 15 bases in the middle. The CDR3 here is CASSQSATVYNEQFF. The CDR3 DNA reads as TGTGCCAGCAGCCAATCAGCGACAGTCTACAATGAGCAGTTCTTC.

This chain uses TRBV12-5 with TRBJ2-7; the D is unclear. The CDR3 contains 14 residues. Trimming pared 4 bases from V and 4 bases from J, leaving 14 bases between. Germline loops: CDR1 LGHNT, CDR2 FRNRAP. CDR3 in DNA: TGTGCTAGTGGTTCTGACCTCTCGAGGTACGAGCAGTACTTC. Residues: CASGSDLSRYEQYF.

The chain carries TRBV4-1 and TRBJ2-7, with a tentative D call TRBD2 (5 bases). Germline V gene sequence: CDR1 MGHRA, CDR2 YSYEKL. V lost 0 bases to trimming and J lost 0 bases, with 12 bases between them. This CDR3 is 16 amino acids long. The chain's CDR3 is CASSQESGVRSYEQYF. The CDR3, as DNA: TGCGCCAGCAGCCAAGAGTCCGGGGTCCGCTCCTACGAGCAGTACTTC.

The rearrangement uses TRBV5-1 and TRBJ1-1, with a tentative D call TRBD1 (6 bases). Germline CDR1 and CDR2: SGHRS and YFSETQ. There are 15 residues in the CDR3. The germline V and J ends were trimmed by 0 bases and 5 bases, with 14 bases remaining between them. CDR3 nucleotide sequence: TGCGCCAGCAGCTTGGGAGGGGGAGAGGGAACTGAAGCTTTCTTT. Protein product: CASSLGGGEGTEAFF.